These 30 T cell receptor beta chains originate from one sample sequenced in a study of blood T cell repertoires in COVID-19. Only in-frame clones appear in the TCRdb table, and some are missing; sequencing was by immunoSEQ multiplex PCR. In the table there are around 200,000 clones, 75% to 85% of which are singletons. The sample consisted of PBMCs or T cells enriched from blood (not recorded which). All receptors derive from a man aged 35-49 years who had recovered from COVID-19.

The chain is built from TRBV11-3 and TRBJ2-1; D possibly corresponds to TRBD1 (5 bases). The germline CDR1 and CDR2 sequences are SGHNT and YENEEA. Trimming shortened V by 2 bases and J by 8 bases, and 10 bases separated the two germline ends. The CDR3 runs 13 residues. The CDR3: CASSLRRGYEQFF. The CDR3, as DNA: TGTGCCAGCAGCTTAAGAAGGGGCTATGAGCAGTTCTTC.

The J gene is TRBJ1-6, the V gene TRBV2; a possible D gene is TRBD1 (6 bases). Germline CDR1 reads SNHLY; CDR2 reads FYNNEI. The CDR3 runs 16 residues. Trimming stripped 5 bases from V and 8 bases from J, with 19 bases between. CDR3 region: CASSTRPGTNYSPLHF. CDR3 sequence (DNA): TGTGCCAGCAGTACACGCCCCGGGACAAATTATTCACCCCTCCACTTT.

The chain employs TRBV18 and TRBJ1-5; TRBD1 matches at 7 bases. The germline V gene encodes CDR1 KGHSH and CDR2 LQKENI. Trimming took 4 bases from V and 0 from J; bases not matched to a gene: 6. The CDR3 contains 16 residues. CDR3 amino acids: CASSQGTALSNQPQHF. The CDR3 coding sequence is TGTGCCAGCTCACAAGGGACAGCCCTTAGCAATCAGCCCCAGCATTTT.

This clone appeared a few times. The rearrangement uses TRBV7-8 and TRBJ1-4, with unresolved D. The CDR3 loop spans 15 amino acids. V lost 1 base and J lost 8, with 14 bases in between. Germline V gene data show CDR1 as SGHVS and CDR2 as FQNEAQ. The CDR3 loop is CASSLGGGRKEKLFF. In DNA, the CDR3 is TGTGCCAGCAGCTTAGGCGGCGGCCGGAAGGAAAAACTGTTTTTT.

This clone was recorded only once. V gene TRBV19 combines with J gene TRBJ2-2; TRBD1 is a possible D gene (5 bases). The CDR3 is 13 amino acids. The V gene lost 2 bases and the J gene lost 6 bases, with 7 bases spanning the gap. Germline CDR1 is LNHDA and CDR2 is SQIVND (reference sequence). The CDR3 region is CASSIWGSGELFF. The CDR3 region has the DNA TGTGCCAGTAGTATATGGGGCTCCGGGGAGCTGTTTTTT.

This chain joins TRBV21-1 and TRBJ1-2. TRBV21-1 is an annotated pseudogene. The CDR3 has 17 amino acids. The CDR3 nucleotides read TGTGCCAGCAGCCCCCTGGAGGTTTTTATTCCTCACTATGGCTACACCTTC. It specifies CASSPLEVFIPHYGYTF.

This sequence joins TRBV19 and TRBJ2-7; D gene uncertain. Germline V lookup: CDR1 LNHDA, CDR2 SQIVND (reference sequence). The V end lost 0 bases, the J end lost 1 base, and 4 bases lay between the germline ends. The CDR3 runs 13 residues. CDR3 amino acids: CASSIDGSYEQYF. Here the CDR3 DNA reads TGTGCCAGTAGTATAGACGGTTCCTACGAGCAGTACTTC.

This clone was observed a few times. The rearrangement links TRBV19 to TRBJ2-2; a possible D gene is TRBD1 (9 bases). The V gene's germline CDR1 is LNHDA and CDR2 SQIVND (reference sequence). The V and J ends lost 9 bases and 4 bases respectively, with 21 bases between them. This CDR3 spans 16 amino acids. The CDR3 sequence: CASSGRRQGGTGELFF. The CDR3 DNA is TGTGCCAGCAGCGGGAGAAGACAGGGGGGCACCGGGGAGCTGTTTTTT.

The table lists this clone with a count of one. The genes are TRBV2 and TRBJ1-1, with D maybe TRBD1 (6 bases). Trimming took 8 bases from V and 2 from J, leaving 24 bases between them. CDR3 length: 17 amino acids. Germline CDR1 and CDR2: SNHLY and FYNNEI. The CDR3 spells CASRPGATGRGNTEAFF. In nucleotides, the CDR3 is TGTGCCAGCCGTCCTGGGGCTACAGGGAGGGGAAACACTGAAGCTTTCTTT.

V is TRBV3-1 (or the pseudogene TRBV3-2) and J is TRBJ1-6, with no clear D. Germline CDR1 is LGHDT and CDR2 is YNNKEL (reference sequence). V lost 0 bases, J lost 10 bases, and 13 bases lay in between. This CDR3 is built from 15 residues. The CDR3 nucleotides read TGTGCCAGCAGCCAAGAATGGAGGGCAGTATCACCCCTCCACTTT. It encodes CASSQEWRAVSPLHF.

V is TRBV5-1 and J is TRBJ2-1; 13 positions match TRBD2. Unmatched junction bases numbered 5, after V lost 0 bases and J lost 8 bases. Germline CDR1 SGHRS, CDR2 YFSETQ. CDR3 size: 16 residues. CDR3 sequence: CASSLGLAGGSDEQFF. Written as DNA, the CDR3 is TGCGCCAGCAGCTTGGGACTAGCGGGAGGTAGCGATGAGCAGTTCTTC.

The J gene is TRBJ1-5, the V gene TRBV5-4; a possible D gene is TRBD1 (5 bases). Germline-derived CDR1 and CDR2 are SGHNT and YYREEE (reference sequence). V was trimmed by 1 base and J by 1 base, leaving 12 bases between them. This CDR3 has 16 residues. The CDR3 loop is CASSLWGDGSNQPQHF. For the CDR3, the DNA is TGTGCCAGCAGCTTGTGGGGGGATGGAAGCAATCAGCCCCAGCATTTT. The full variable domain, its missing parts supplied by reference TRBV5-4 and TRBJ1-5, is ETGVTQSPTHLIKTRGQQVTLRCSSQSGHNTVSWYQQALGQGPQFIFQYYREEENGRGNFPPRFSGLQFPNYSSELNVNALELDDSALYLCASSLWGDGSNQPQHFGDGTRLSIL.

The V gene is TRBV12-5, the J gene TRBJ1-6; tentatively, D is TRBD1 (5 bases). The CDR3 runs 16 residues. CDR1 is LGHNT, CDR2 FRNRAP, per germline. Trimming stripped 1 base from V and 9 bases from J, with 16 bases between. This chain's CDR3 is CASGLAYGGDRSPLHF. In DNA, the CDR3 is TGTGCTAGTGGTTTGGCCTATGGGGGGGACCGTTCACCCCTCCACTTT.

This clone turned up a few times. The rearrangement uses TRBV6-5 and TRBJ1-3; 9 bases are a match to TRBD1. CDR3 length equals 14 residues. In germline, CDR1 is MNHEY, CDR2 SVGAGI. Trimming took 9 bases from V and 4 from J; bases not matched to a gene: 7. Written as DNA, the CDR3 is TGTGCCAGTATTAACAGGGGGCAAGGAAACACCATATATTTT. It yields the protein CASINRGQGNTIYF.

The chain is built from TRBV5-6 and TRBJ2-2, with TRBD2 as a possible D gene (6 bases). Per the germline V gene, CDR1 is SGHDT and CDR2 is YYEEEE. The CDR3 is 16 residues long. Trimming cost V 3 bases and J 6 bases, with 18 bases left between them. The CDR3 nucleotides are TGTGCCAGCAGCTCGGTACCGGGACTTAAACCCGGGGAGCTGTTTTTT. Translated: CASSSVPGLKPGELFF.

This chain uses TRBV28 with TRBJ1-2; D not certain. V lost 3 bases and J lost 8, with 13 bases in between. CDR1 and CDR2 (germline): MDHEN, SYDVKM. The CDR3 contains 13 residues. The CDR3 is CASSLTGPGGYTF. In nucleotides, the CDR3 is TGTGCCAGCAGTTTGACCGGCCCGGGGGGCTACACCTTC.

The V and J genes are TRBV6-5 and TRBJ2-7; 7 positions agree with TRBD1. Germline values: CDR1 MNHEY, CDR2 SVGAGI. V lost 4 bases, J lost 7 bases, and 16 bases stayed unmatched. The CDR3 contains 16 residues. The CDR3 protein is CASSSYRGAAEKEQYF. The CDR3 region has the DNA TGTGCCAGCAGTTCGTACAGGGGTGCGGCGGAGAAGGAGCAGTACTTC.

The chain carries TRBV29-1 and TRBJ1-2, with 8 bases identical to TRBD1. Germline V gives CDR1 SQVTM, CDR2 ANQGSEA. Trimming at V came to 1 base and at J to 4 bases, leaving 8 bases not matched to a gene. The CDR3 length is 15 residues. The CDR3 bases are TGCAGCGTTGAAGGGACAGGGCTGTTAGGCTATGGCTACACCTTC. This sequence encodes CSVEGTGLLGYGYTF.

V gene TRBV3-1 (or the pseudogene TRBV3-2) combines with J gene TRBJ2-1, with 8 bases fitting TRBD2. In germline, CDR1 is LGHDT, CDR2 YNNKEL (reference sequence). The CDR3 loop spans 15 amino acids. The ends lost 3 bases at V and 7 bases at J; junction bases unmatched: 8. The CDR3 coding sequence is TGTGCCAGCAGCCACGACGGGAGGGCCAGTAATGAGCAGTTCTTC. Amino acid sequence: CASSHDGRASNEQFF.

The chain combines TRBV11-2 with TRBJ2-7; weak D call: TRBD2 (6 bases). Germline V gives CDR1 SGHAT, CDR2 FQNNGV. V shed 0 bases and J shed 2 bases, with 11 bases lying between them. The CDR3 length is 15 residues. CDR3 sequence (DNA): TGTGCCAGCAGCTTAGACGGGAGTCTTACCTACGAGCAGTACTTC. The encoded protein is CASSLDGSLTYEQYF.

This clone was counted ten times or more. The CDR3 DNA sequence: TGTGCCAGCAGCTCCCCCGACAGGGGGCTAGGAGAGCAGTACTTC. Its translation: CASSSPDRGLGEQYF. V is TRBV7-2 and J is TRBJ2-7; 10 bases align to TRBD1. The CDR3 extends over 15 amino acids. V shed 4 bases and J 7 bases; nucleotides not matched to a gene: 10. Germline lookup yields CDR1 SGHTA and CDR2 FQGNSA.

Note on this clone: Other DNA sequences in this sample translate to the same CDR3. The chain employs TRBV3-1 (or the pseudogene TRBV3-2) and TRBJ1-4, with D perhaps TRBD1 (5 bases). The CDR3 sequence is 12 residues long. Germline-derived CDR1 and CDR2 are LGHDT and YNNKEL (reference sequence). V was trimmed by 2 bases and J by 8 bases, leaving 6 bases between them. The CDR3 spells CASSQQGEKLFF. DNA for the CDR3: TGTGCCAGCAGCCAACAGGGCGAAAAACTGTTTTTT.

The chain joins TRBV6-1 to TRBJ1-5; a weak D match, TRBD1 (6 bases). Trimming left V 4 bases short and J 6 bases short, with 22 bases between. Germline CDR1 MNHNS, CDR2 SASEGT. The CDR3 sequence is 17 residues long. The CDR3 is CASSGTVQGWGSQPQHF. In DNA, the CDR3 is TGTGCCAGCAGTGGGACCGTACAGGGCTGGGGGAGTCAGCCCCAGCATTTT.

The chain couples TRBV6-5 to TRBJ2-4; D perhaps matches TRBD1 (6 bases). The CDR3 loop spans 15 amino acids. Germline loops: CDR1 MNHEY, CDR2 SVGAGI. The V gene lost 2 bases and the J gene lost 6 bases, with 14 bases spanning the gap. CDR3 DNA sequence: TGTGCCAGCAGTTACAGGGGGATCGGGGCAAACATTCAGTACTTC. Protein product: CASSYRGIGANIQYF.

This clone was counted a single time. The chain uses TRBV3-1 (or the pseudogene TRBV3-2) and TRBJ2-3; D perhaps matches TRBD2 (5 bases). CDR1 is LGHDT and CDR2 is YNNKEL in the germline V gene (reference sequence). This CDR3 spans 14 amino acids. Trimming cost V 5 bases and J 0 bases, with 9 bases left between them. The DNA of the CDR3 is TGTGCCAGCAGCTGGACTCGAAGCACAGATACGCAGTATTTT. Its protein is CASSWTRSTDTQYF.

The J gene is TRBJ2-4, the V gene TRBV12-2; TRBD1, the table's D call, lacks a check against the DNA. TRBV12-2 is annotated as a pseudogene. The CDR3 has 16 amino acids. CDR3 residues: CASRLRQGKAKNIQYF. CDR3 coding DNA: TGTGCAAGTCGCTTACGACAGGGGAAGGCCAAAAACATTCAGTACTTC.

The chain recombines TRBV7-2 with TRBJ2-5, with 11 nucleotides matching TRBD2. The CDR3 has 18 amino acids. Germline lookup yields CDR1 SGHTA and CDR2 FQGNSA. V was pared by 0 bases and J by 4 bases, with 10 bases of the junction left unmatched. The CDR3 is CASSLALLAGESGETQYF. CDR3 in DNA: TGTGCCAGCAGCTTAGCGCTACTAGCGGGAGAGTCGGGAGAGACCCAGTACTTC.

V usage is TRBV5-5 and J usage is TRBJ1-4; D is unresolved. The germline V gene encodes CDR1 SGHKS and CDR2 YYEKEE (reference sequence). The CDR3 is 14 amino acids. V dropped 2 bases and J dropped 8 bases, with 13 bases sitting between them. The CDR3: CASSFGSGREKLFF. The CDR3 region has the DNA TGTGCCAGCAGCTTCGGTTCTGGGAGAGAAAAACTGTTTTTT. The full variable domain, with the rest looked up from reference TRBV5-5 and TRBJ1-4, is DAGVTQSPTHLIKTRGQQVTLRCSPISGHKSVSWYQQVLGQGPQFIFQYYEKEERGRGNFPDRFSARQFPNYSSELNVNALLLGDSALYLCASSFGSGREKLFFGSGTQLSVL.

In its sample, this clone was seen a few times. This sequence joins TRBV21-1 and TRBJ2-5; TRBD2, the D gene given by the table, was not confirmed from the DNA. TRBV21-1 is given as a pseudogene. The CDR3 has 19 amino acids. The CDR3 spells CASSTHKLRTSGFQETQYF. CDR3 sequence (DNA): TGTGCCAGCAGCACCCACAAATTACGGACTAGCGGGTTCCAAGAGACCCAGTACTTC.

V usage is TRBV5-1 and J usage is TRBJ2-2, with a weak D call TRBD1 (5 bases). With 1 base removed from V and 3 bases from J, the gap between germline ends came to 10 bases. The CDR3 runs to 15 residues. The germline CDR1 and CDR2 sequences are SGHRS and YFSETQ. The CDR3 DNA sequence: TGCGCCAGCAGCTTGACCCTCAGGGACACCGGGGAGCTGTTTTTT. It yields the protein CASSLTLRDTGELFF.